This T cell receptor beta chain was identified in a study of Graves' ophthalmopathy and Graves' hyperthyroidism. Study at large: Where ophthalmopathy was absent within 18 months of follow-up, hyperthyroidism was stable.

The CDR3 is 14 amino acids. V was trimmed by 1 base and J by 1 base, leaving 5 bases between them. Germline CDR1 and CDR2: SGHDN and FVKESK. General study points: The model achieved about 64% sensitivity and roughly 72% specificity for ophthalmopathy progression.

This clonotype was counted a few times. Antigen: not known. TCR beta CDR3 regions were amplified from RNA transcripts. The first round was an RT-PCR with HTBI primers, and the second round was a multiplex PCR. TCRdb analysed the multiplex PCR reads with MiXCR anew, one entry per CDR3 protein. The sample gives about 590,000 distinct CDR3 sequences, roughly 40% of which show up once; 4% to 5% is in the top ten. Certain patients, namely those with other autoimmune diseases, uncontrolled infections, pregnancy or lactation, were excluded. This chain links TRBV14 with TRBJ1-5; D not certain. The TCR comes from an adult man with Graves' hyperthyroidism. Material for sequencing was peripheral blood or thyroid tissue (not recorded which). Here the CDR3 reads CASSQGTSNQPQHF. The CDR3 DNA reads TGTGCCAGCAGCCAAGGGACCAGCAATCAGCCCCAGCATTTT.